A single sample gave rise to the 18 T cell receptor beta chains below, sequenced in a study of OX40 agonist ivuxolimab in advanced cancers. Clones were read by immunoSEQ multiplex PCR, and TCRdb kept only the in-frame ones, dropping some. The table shows tens of thousands of clones, with roughly 80% occurring only once. The specimen was CD4+ or CD8+ T cells sorted from blood, collected in a trial of the OX40 agonist ivuxolimab. These receptors all come from an adult with an advanced solid tumor such as melanoma, head and neck, liver or kidney cancer.

This rearrangement joins TRBV18 to TRBJ2-7; D unclear. The V gene lost 2 bases and the J gene lost 0 bases, with 11 bases spanning the gap. Germline values: CDR1 KGHSH, CDR2 LQKENI. The CDR3 sequence is 15 residues long. The CDR3 is CASSPGSLSSYEQYF. CDR3 DNA: TGTGCCAGCTCACCAGGCTCCCTGTCCTCCTACGAGCAGTACTTC.

This chain connects TRBV11-3 to TRBJ1-1; D perhaps matches TRBD1 (5 bases). CDR1 SGHNT and CDR2 YENEEA come from the germline V gene. The CDR3 runs to 12 residues. Trimming cost V 3 bases and J 11 bases, with 13 bases left between them. CDR3 DNA sequence: TGTGCCAGCAGCTTTCAGGGATTGGGGGCTTTCTTT. Its translation is CASSFQGLGAFF.

The V and J genes are TRBV7-2 and TRBJ2-1; D gene unclear. The CDR3 length is 11 residues. The germline V gene encodes CDR1 SGHTA and CDR2 FQGNSA. V was pared by 1 base and J by 10 bases, with 5 bases between. CDR3 amino acids: CASSLVGEQFF. Here the CDR3 DNA reads TGTGCCAGCAGCTTAGTGGGCGAGCAGTTCTTC.

This clone has only a few counts. This chain joins TRBV7-2 and TRBJ1-2, with D unclear. The CDR3 has 16 amino acids. Germline values: CDR1 SGHTA, CDR2 FQGNSA. With 4 bases removed from V and 6 bases from J, the gap between germline ends came to 21 bases. The CDR3 coding sequence is TGTGCCAGCAGCTCACATAGAGGCATGGGAGCGAATGGCTACACCTTC. Its translation: CASSSHRGMGANGYTF.

The chain has TRBV11-2 and TRBJ2-3; 13 nucleotides align to TRBD2. The CDR3 is 18 residues long. V lost 4 bases, J lost 4 bases, and 11 bases stayed unmatched. CDR1 SGHAT and CDR2 FQNNGV come from the germline V gene. The CDR3 region has the DNA TGTGCCAGCAGCTGGTGGGGACTAGCGGGAAAGTCGCCAGATACGCAGTATTTT. This codes for CASSWWGLAGKSPDTQYF.

The V and J genes are TRBV10-2 and TRBJ2-1, with 7 bases matching TRBD2. The CDR3 length is 15 residues. J gave up 4 bases and V 10 bases, and 13 bases lay outside the gene matches. Germline assignment: CDR1 WSHSY and CDR2 SAAADI. The chain's CDR3 is CATRTGGSEYNEQFF. The CDR3 DNA is TGCGCCACCCGTACTGGCGGGAGTGAGTACAATGAGCAGTTCTTC.

The chain combines TRBV28 with TRBJ2-1; TRBD1 is a possible D gene (7 bases). Germline loops: CDR1 MDHEN, CDR2 SYDVKM. CDR3 size: 17 residues. Trimming pared 1 base from V and 11 bases from J, leaving 24 bases between. The CDR3 DNA follows: TGTGCCAGCAGTTTATTATCCGTGGCTTTGACAGGGAGGAAGCAGTTCTTC. It translates to CASSLLSVALTGRKQFF.

V and J are TRBV28 and TRBJ1-1; D ambiguous. Germline V gene lookup returns CDR1 MDHEN and CDR2 SYDVKM. This CDR3 is 11 amino acids long. The V and J ends lost 3 bases and 8 bases respectively, with 7 bases between them. The CDR3: CASSFWREAFF. The CDR3 DNA sequence: TGTGCCAGCAGTTTCTGGAGGGAAGCTTTCTTT.

This chain uses TRBV6-5 with TRBJ1-1; D is perhaps TRBD1 (5 bases). CDR1 is MNHEY, CDR2 SVGAGI, per germline. Trimming pared 0 bases from V and 4 bases from J, leaving 9 bases between. The CDR3 covers 14 residues. The CDR3 bases are TGTGCCAGCAGTTACTCGACAGTCGGCACTGAAGCTTTCTTT. It encodes CASSYSTVGTEAFF.

The chain couples TRBV5-4 to TRBJ2-7, with TRBD2 as a possible D gene (5 bases). Germline V gene lookup returns CDR1 SGHNT and CDR2 YYREEE (reference sequence). This CDR3 contains 14 residues. V was shortened by 2 bases and J by 5 bases, with 14 bases between the two germline ends. Here the CDR3 DNA reads TGTGCCAGCAGCTTTTTGAAGGGAGTCAACGAGCAGTACTTC. Encoded protein: CASSFLKGVNEQYF.

The chain carries TRBV10-1 and TRBJ2-7; the match to TRBD1 covers 7 bases. Germline V CDR1 and CDR2: WNHNN, SYGVQD (reference sequence). The CDR3 runs to 14 residues. V dropped 5 bases and J dropped 5; count of bases not matched to a gene: 9. The CDR3 DNA follows: TGCGCCAGCAGTCCGGACAGGACCTTCGACGAGCAGTACTTC. Protein sequence: CASSPDRTFDEQYF.

The table lists this clone with a count of one. The V gene is TRBV9, the J gene TRBJ1-4; perhaps TRBD1 as D (6 bases). This CDR3 has 15 residues. V lost 2 bases to trimming and J lost 4 bases, with 12 bases between them. Germline V CDR1 and CDR2: SGDLS, YYNGEE. The CDR3 reads CASSVDGQRNEKLFF. The DNA of the CDR3 is TGTGCCAGCAGCGTCGACGGACAGCGTAATGAAAAACTGTTTTTT.

The V gene is TRBV18, the J gene TRBJ2-7; D gene unclear. The germline gives CDR1 KGHSH, CDR2 LQKENI. The V end was cut by 5 bases, the J end by 3 bases, with 20 bases between. This CDR3 contains 16 residues. In nucleotides, the CDR3 is TGTGCCAGCTCAGCTTCAGCTTTCGAAGGTGGCTACGAGCAGTACTTC. Protein sequence: CASSASAFEGGYEQYF.

The CDR3: CASSQESYNSPLHF. The CDR3 bases are TGCGCCAGCAGCCAAGAAAGCTATAATTCACCCCTCCACTTT. The rearrangement links TRBV4-1 to TRBJ1-6; D not certain. Germline-derived CDR1 and CDR2 are MGHRA and YSYEKL. The CDR3 sequence is 14 residues long. V gave up 0 bases and J gave up 3 bases, with 3 bases separating them.

The chain recombines TRBV5-1 with TRBJ2-5, with D perhaps TRBD1 or TRBD2 (5 bases each). Germline values: CDR1 SGHRS, CDR2 YFSETQ. The CDR3 has 15 amino acids. The V end lost 0 bases, the J end lost 3 bases, and 12 bases lay between the germline ends. In DNA form, the CDR3 reads TGCGCCAGCAGCTTGGGGGGGTCCCTTAAAGAGACCCAGTACTTC. This sequence encodes CASSLGGSLKETQYF.

Remarks on this clone: This CDR3 is also generated by other DNA sequences in the sample. The chain joins TRBV18 to TRBJ2-3, with no clear D. CDR1 is KGHSH, CDR2 LQKENI, per germline. The CDR3 length is 13 residues. The germline V and J ends were trimmed by 0 bases and 0 bases, with 1 base remaining between them. CDR3 sequence reads: CASSPPSTDTQYF. The CDR3 DNA sequence: TGTGCCAGCTCACCACCCAGCACAGATACGCAGTATTTT.

The chain has TRBV5-1 and TRBJ2-3; D not certain. V was clipped by 0 bases and J by 2 bases, with 19 bases between them. CDR1 is SGHRS, CDR2 YFSETQ, per germline. The CDR3 sequence is 18 residues long. The CDR3 nucleotides read TGCGCCAGCAGCTTGGCCAAAGGCCAATCTCTTCTCACAGATACGCAGTATTTT. Its protein is CASSLAKGQSLLTDTQYF.

The chain has TRBV7-2 and TRBJ1-1; tentative D call: TRBD1 (6 bases). V was shortened by 4 bases and J by 5 bases, with 11 bases between the two germline ends. The CDR3 covers 13 residues. The germline V gene encodes CDR1 SGHTA and CDR2 FQGNSA. In DNA, the CDR3 is TGTGCCAGCAGCTCAAAAGGGGGGACTGAAGCTTTCTTT. This encodes CASSSKGGTEAFF.